A single sample is the source of the 29 T cell receptor beta chains below, sequenced in a study of T-cell memory formation after mild COVID-19. Via MiXCR, TCRdb re-called the 5' RACE reads, giving one row per CDR3 protein. This sample yields 280,000 or so distinct CDR3 sequences, of which 7% to 10% are seen a single time; about 20% belongs to the top ten. Sequencing was carried out using PBMCs or a T cell subset sorted from them (not recorded which). These receptors came from a man between 18 and 35 years old who had mild COVID-19 (a few samples of this study predate the infection). Cell type and time point are not known.

Many counts were recorded for this clonotype. V gene TRBV5-1 combines with J gene TRBJ1-2; D is unresolved. V lost 0 bases and J lost 3, with 9 bases in between. Per the germline V gene, CDR1 is SGHRS and CDR2 is YFSETQ. This CDR3 comprises 14 residues. In nucleotides, the CDR3 is TGCGCCAGCAGCTTGGAGGCAGGAGACTATGGCTACACCTTC. Its protein product is CASSLEAGDYGYTF. The full variable domain, in which reference TRBV5-1 and TRBJ1-2 provide the parts outside the CDR3, is KAGVTQTPRYLIKTRGQQVTLSCSPISGHRSVSWYQQTPGQGLQFLFEYFSETQRNKGNFPGRFSGRQFSNSRSEMNVSTLELGDSALYLCASSLEAGDYGYTFGSGTRLTVV.

This clonotype was seen ten or more times. The chain carries TRBV20-1 and TRBJ1-2; TRBD1 might be the D (6 bases). Trimming removed 1 base from V and 1 base from J, with 10 bases in between. This CDR3 comprises 14 residues. The V gene's germline CDR1 is DFQATT and CDR2 SNEGSKA (reference sequence). The CDR3, as DNA: TGCAGTGCTAGAGTGGGAGGGGGTAACTATGGCTACACCTTC. Amino acids: CSARVGGGNYGYTF.

The chain carries TRBV3-1 and TRBJ1-2, with D hard to call. The CDR3 contains 13 residues. Deletions cut 1 base from V and 1 base from J, with 4 bases between. Germline V lookup: CDR1 LGHDT, CDR2 YNNKEL (reference sequence). The CDR3 DNA sequence: TGTGCCAGCAGCCAAGCAAATAACTATGGCTACACCTTC. This translates into CASSQANNYGYTF. Full variable domain (outside the CDR3, taken from reference TRBV3-1 and TRBJ1-2): DTAVSQTPKYLVTQMGNDKSIKCEQNLGHDTMYWYKQDSKKFLKIMFSYNNKELIINETVPNRFSPKSPDKAHLNLHINSLELGDSAVYFCASSQANNYGYTFGSGTRLTVV.

V is TRBV7-2 and J is TRBJ1-1; D gene uncertain. Germline values: CDR1 SGHTA, CDR2 FQGNSA. The length of the CDR3 is 13 residues. V gave up 2 bases and J gave up 5 bases, with 9 bases separating them. The CDR3 is CASSLTEETEAFF. CDR3 nucleotides: TGTGCCAGCAGCTTAACAGAGGAGACTGAAGCTTTCTTT.

V usage is TRBV5-5 and J usage is TRBJ2-5, with D possibly matching TRBD1 (5 bases). The CDR3 consists of 17 residues. V was trimmed by 0 bases and J by 3 bases, leaving 18 bases between them. CDR1 is SGHKS, CDR2 YYEKEE, per germline (reference sequence). CDR3 in amino acids: CASSLARLGLEEETQYF. The CDR3 DNA is TGTGCCAGCAGCTTGGCCCGTCTGGGGCTCGAGGAAGAGACCCAGTACTTC.

This clonotype occurred many times. V gene TRBV5-1 combines with J gene TRBJ1-1; TRBD1 agrees at 12 bases. The CDR3 has 17 amino acids. Trimming took 0 bases from V and 3 from J; bases not matched to a gene: 6. CDR1 and CDR2 from the germline V gene are SGHRS and YFSETQ. The CDR3 protein is CASSLVGTGGAYTEAFF. The CDR3 region has the DNA TGCGCCAGCAGCTTGGTCGGGACAGGGGGCGCGTACACTGAAGCTTTCTTT.

This rearrangement joins TRBV7-3 to TRBJ2-2; TRBD2 might be the D (7 bases). The CDR3 covers 18 residues. CDR1 is SGHTA, CDR2 FQGTGA, per germline. The V and J ends lost 5 bases and 6 bases respectively, with 25 bases between them. The CDR3 coding sequence is TGTGCCAGCAGCCCTACGAGGGCGGGGGCCCCGGGGGCCGGGGAGCTGTTTTTT. Encoded protein: CASSPTRAGAPGAGELFF.

The chain couples TRBV20-1 to TRBJ2-7; D could derive from TRBD1 or TRBD2 (6 bases each). Germline V gene lookup returns CDR1 DFQATT and CDR2 SNEGSKA (reference sequence). Between the trimmed V and J ends, which lost 0 bases and 6 bases, there was a span of 15 bases. The CDR3 runs to 14 residues. CDR3 protein: CSARDDRGAGEQYV. The CDR3 nucleotides read TGCAGTGCTAGAGATGATAGGGGGGCCGGCGAGCAGTACGTC.

V and J are TRBV20-1 and TRBJ2-7; no definite D call. Germline loops: CDR1 DFQATT, CDR2 SNEGSKA (reference sequence). V lost 7 bases, J lost 0 bases, and 13 bases lay in between. The CDR3 has 13 residues. CDR3 region: CSGQPESSYEQYF. The DNA for the CDR3 is TGCAGTGGGCAGCCCGAAAGCTCCTACGAGCAGTACTTC.

In its sample, this clonotype was seen many times. This rearrangement joins TRBV20-1 to TRBJ2-3; 11 positions match TRBD2. The germline CDR1 and CDR2 sequences are DFQATT and SNEGSKA (reference sequence). This CDR3 region has 12 residues. With 7 bases clipped from V and 9 bases from J, the junction kept 6 bases outside the gene matches. The DNA of the CDR3 is TGCAGTGTCGGGACTAGCGGCCAAACGCAGTATTTT. Translation gives CSVGTSGQTQYF.

There are a few counts of this clonotype. Just one base apart from a much larger clone, this may be a read error. The V gene is TRBV3-1, the J gene TRBJ2-4; TRBD2 agrees at 8 bases. The germline V gene has CDR1 LGHDT and CDR2 YNNKEL (reference sequence). The CDR3 contains 17 residues. The junction had 10 bases not matched to a gene; V was cut back by 5 bases and J by 1 base. This CDR3 is CASSSTDGGAAKNIQYF. DNA of the CDR3: TGTGCCAGCAGCTCAACTGACGGGGGGGCCGCCAAAAACATTCAGTACTTC.

The table lists this clonotype with a few counts. The genes are TRBV6-2 or TRBV6-3 and TRBJ2-1, with D possibly TRBD2 on 5 matching bases. With 4 bases removed from V and 6 bases from J, the gap between germline ends came to 10 bases. This CDR3 region has 13 residues. In germline, CDR1 is MNHEY, CDR2 SVGEGT. CDR3 nucleotides: TGTGCCAGCAGTTGGACTGGCACCAATGAGCAGTTCTTC. Encoded protein: CASSWTGTNEQFF.

This clonotype was counted at least ten times. This chain connects TRBV5-1 to TRBJ1-6; D not resolved. CDR3 size: 16 residues. Germline CDR1 SGHRS, CDR2 YFSETQ. V was trimmed by 0 bases and J by 0 bases, leaving 7 bases between them. CDR3 loop: CASSLGGSSYNSPLHF. Written as DNA, the CDR3 is TGCGCCAGCAGCTTGGGCGGGAGCTCCTATAATTCACCCCTCCACTTT.

The chain is built from TRBV28 and TRBJ1-5; D is ambiguous. V lost 7 bases, J lost 0 bases, and 13 bases lay in between. This CDR3 has 15 residues. Looked up from germline, CDR1 is MDHEN and CDR2 is SYDVKM. CDR3 bases: TGTGCCAGCAAGCCAGCCGGCTATAGCAATCAGCCCCAGCATTTT. Amino acids: CASKPAGYSNQPQHF.

This clonotype was counted only a few times. This chain links TRBV20-1 with TRBJ2-3; D might be TRBD1 (6 bases). V lost 6 bases and J 8 bases, leaving 18 bases between the germline ends. The CDR3 consists of 13 residues. The V gene's germline CDR1 is DFQATT and CDR2 SNEGSKA (reference sequence). The CDR3 spells CSAGQGIAGTQYF. The CDR3 region has the DNA TGCAGTGCAGGGCAGGGGATCGCTGGTACGCAGTATTTT.

On this clonotype: This sequence is one base from a far larger clone and is likely a read error. The J gene is TRBJ1-2, the V gene TRBV21-1; the D call in the table, TRBD1, was not verified against the DNA. TRBV21-1 is listed as a pseudogene. The CDR3 runs to 13 residues. The CDR3 is CASNPDRNYGYTF. The CDR3 DNA reads as TGTGCCAGCAACCCGGACAGGAACTATGGCTACACCTTC.

J is TRBJ2-3 and V is TRBV19, with D perhaps matching TRBD1 or TRBD2 (5 bases each). V was cut by 1 base and J by 1 base, with 9 bases left in between. The CDR3 totals 15 residues. Per the germline V gene, CDR1 is LNHDA and CDR2 is SQIVND (reference sequence). CDR3 amino acids: CASSIVGTGTDTQYF. The DNA for the CDR3 is TGTGCCAGTAGTATAGTCGGGACGGGCACAGATACGCAGTATTTT.

The genes are TRBV7-2 and TRBJ1-5; D is undetermined. V lost 3 bases to trimming and J lost 3 bases, with 9 bases between them. The germline CDR1 and CDR2 sequences are SGHTA and FQGNSA. CDR3 size: 14 residues. The CDR3 protein is CASSFSHPNQPQHF. CDR3 coding DNA: TGTGCCAGCAGCTTCTCACACCCCAATCAGCCCCAGCATTTT.

A few counts support this clonotype. The chain combines TRBV3-1 with TRBJ1-3; possible D gene TRBD1, 5 bases. Per the germline V gene, CDR1 is LGHDT and CDR2 is YNNKEL (reference sequence). Trimming pared 4 bases from V and 4 bases from J, leaving 8 bases between. CDR3 length: 13 amino acids. CDR3 bases: TGTGCCAGCAGCCCGGGGCGGGGAAACACCATATATTTT. It yields the protein CASSPGRGNTIYF.

The chain combines TRBV4-1 with TRBJ2-5; D remains ambiguous. There are 16 residues in the CDR3. V was cut by 4 bases and J by 5 bases, with 20 bases left in between. CDR1 and CDR2 from the germline V gene are MGHRA and YSYEKL. CDR3 in amino acids: CASSLIFRPQVETQYF. CDR3 nucleotides: TGCGCCAGCAGCCTTATTTTCCGGCCCCAGGTTGAGACCCAGTACTTC.

The CDR3 loop reads CSALRGSNTDTQYF. The CDR3 DNA reads TGCAGTGCTCTCCGGGGGTCGAACACAGATACGCAGTATTTT. V usage is TRBV20-1 and J usage is TRBJ2-3; perhaps TRBD2 as D (6 bases). Germline V gene lookup returns CDR1 DFQATT and CDR2 SNEGSKA (reference sequence). V was trimmed by 5 bases and J by 2 bases, leaving 14 bases between them. The CDR3 sequence is 14 residues long.

This clonotype has only a few counts. The gene calls are TRBV12-3 or TRBV12-4 and TRBJ2-2, with D possibly being TRBD1 or TRBD2 (5 bases each). The CDR3 contains 14 residues. V lost 6 bases, J lost 6 bases, and 14 bases lay in between. CDR3 coding DNA: TGTGCCAGCAGGACCGGACGAGGGGCCGGGGAGCTGTTTTTT. It yields the protein CASRTGRGAGELFF.

This clonotype was seen a handful of times. The V call is TRBV6-2 or TRBV6-3, the J call TRBJ2-7, with D possibly being TRBD1 (5 bases). V shed 2 bases and J shed 6 bases, with 11 bases lying between them. This CDR3 contains 13 residues. CDR1 MNHEY and CDR2 SVGEGT come from the germline V gene. The CDR3 sequence: CASSYTRVGEQYV. CDR3 nucleotide sequence: TGTGCCAGCAGTTACACCAGGGTGGGCGAGCAGTACGTC.

This clonotype was counted many times. The V call is TRBV18, the J call TRBJ2-7; D call uncertain. This CDR3 contains 13 residues. V was pared by 2 bases and J by 5 bases, with 10 bases between. The germline V gene has CDR1 KGHSH and CDR2 LQKENI. DNA for the CDR3: TGTGCCAGCTCACCAACGAATGGGGACGAGCAGTACTTC. It translates to CASSPTNGDEQYF.

This clonotype was seen repeatedly, ten times or more. The chain employs TRBV5-1 and TRBJ2-2, with D hard to call. From germline, CDR1 is SGHRS and CDR2 YFSETQ. The length of the CDR3 is 15 residues. Between the trimmed V and J ends, which lost 0 bases and 3 bases, there was a span of 9 bases. CDR3 bases: TGCGCCAGCAGCTTGGCACGGGTCCACACCGGGGAGCTGTTTTTT. Its protein is CASSLARVHTGELFF.

There are many counts of this clonotype. The chain uses TRBV20-1 and TRBJ2-4; 7 nucleotides line up with TRBD1. Unmatched junction bases numbered 9, after V lost 6 bases and J lost 1 base. From germline, CDR1 is DFQATT and CDR2 SNEGSKA (reference sequence). The CDR3 is 15 amino acids. This CDR3 reads CSAESVQGAKNIQYF. In DNA form, the CDR3 reads TGCAGTGCCGAGTCGGTACAGGGGGCCAAAAACATTCAGTACTTC.

In this sample, this clonotype turned up a few times. CDR3 sequence: CASSYSTQGNSPLHF. DNA of the CDR3: TGTGCCAGCAGTTACTCCACACAGGGGAATTCACCCCTCCACTTT. V usage is TRBV6-6 and J usage is TRBJ1-6; 7 bases fit TRBD1. Germline-derived CDR1 and CDR2 are MNHNY and SVGAGI (reference sequence). The CDR3 totals 15 residues. J was trimmed by 7 bases and V by 0 bases; bases with no gene match: 3.

This clonotype was seen a few times. The CDR3 bases are TGTGCCAGCAGCCCTTTACAGGGCACTAATGAAAAACTGTTTTTT. Translation: CASSPLQGTNEKLFF. The chain employs TRBV4-2 and TRBJ1-4; the D gene is possibly TRBD1 (6 bases). The V gene lost 4 bases and the J gene lost 2 bases, with 11 bases spanning the gap. Germline CDR1 reads LGHNA; CDR2 reads YNFKEQ. The CDR3 is 15 residues long.

In this sample, this clonotype turned up a few times. The chain is built from TRBV20-1 and TRBJ1-4, with D unclear. V was pared by 4 bases and J by 0 bases, with 15 bases between. Germline-derived CDR1 and CDR2 are DFQATT and SNEGSKA (reference sequence). The CDR3 covers 16 residues. The CDR3 loop reads CSANGFGVATNEKLFF. CDR3 bases: TGCAGTGCTAACGGCTTTGGCGTAGCAACTAATGAAAAACTGTTTTTT.